Listed below are T cell receptor beta chains from one sample, sequenced in a study of blood T cells in healthy people across ages. TCRdb reprocessed the 5' RACE reads with MiXCR, giving one entry per CDR3 protein. This table has about 1.4 million distinct CDR3 sequences, approximately 59% appearing once. The sample comprised blood. The receptors originated from a man between 18 and 35 years old in good health. Both conserved end residues are part of each CDR3. The D gene is left open where the match is weak. The size entry is marked missing in some rows and otherwise reads once, few, many or a size class.

d_gene | j_gene | v_gene | abundance | CDR3nt | CDR3aa
TRBD1 | TRBJ2-1 | TRBV5-1 | many | TGCGCCAGCAGCTTGGCCTCCCCGGGACAGGCCAACAATGAGCAGTTCTTC | CASSLASPGQANNEQFF
TRBD1 | TRBJ2-7 | TRBV25-1 | . | TGTGCCAGCAGTGAATGGGCAGGGGGCATTTACGAGCAGTACTTC | CASSEWAGGIYEQYF
TRBD2 | TRBJ2-5 | TRBV7-2 | . | TGTGCCAGCAGCACCACCGGGAGGGGGAAAGAGACCCAGTACTTC | CASSTTGRGKETQYF
. | TRBJ2-6 | TRBV11-1 | . | TGTGCCAGCAGCTTTCGAAAGGGCGGTATCTCTGGGGCCAACGTCCTGACTTTC | CASSFRKGGISGANVLTF
. | TRBJ2-5 | TRBV20-1 | . | TGCAGTGCGAAGGGGAGTGGGGGGCTTCCCTTACGCCAGACCCAGTACTTC | CSAKGSGGLPLRQTQYF
. | TRBJ1-5 | TRBV15 | . | TGTGCCACCAGCAGAGAGCCAAATAGCAATCAGCCCCAGCATTTT | CATSREPNSNQPQHF
. | TRBJ1-2 | TRBV29-1 | . | TGCAGCGTTGTAGAATCTCGGCAGCCCTATGGCTACACCTTC | CSVVESRQPYGYTF
TRBD2 | TRBJ2-1 | TRBV12-3/TRBV12-4 | . | TGTGCCAGCAGTTTAGCGTTCCTAGCGGGTAGCGACAATGAGCAGTTCTTC | CASSLAFLAGSDNEQFF
. | TRBJ2-1 | TRBV13 | . | TGTGCCAGCAGACAAGGTTCGGGCGTAGAGTTCTTC | CASRQGSGVEFF
. | TRBJ1-5 | TRBV6-1 | . | TGTGCCAGCAGTGATAGAGCAAGGGCCGGGGGAGAGCCCCAGCATTTT | CASSDRARAGGEPQHF
TRBD1 | TRBJ1-6 | TRBV20-1 | . | TGCAGTGCTAGACCCGAGGCAGGGGGCTATAATTCACCCCTCCACTTT | CSARPEAGGYNSPLHF
TRBD2 | TRBJ2-1 | TRBV20-1 | . | TGCAGTGCTAGAGAGGGGATACGCGGGAGTACGTTCTTC | CSAREGIRGSTFF
TRBD2 | TRBJ2-7 | TRBV4-2 | . | TGTGCCAGCAGCCATGGAACTAGCGGGAGGTTATACGAGCAGTACTTC | CASSHGTSGRLYEQYF
TRBD2 | TRBJ2-1 | TRBV2 | . | TGTGCCAGCAGGGGGACTAGCGGGAGGGCTTTCTATGAGCAGTTCTTC | CASRGTSGRAFYEQFF
. | TRBJ2-5 | TRBV29-1 | few | TGCAGCGTTATGCTAGCGTACAGGGAGCAGTACTTC | CSVMLAYREQYF
TRBD2 | TRBJ2-2 | TRBV7-7 | . | TGTGCTAGCAGCACCAGACTAGCGGGGGGAGCCGGGGAGCTGTTTTTT | CASSTRLAGGAGELFF
. | TRBJ2-7 | TRBV21-1 | once | TGTGCCAGCAGCACAAACAGGGGGCTCCCCTACGAGCAGTACTTC | CASSTNRGLPYEQYF
. | TRBJ1-2 | TRBV29-1 | once | TGCAGCGTTGAAGAGGGGGGGCACCTCAAAGGCTACACCTTC | CSVEEGGHLKGYTF
. | TRBJ2-1 | TRBV29-1 | . | TGCAGCGTTCTGTCACAAGGGAGTGAGCAGTTCTTC | CSVLSQGSEQFF
TRBD1 | TRBJ2-2 | TRBV10-3 | . | TGTGCCATCAGTGTCAGGACAGGGCCCACCGGGGAGCTGTTTTTT | CAISVRTGPTGELFF
TRBD2 | TRBJ2-7 | TRBV11-1 | . | TGTGCCAGCAGCTTAGTCGCTAGCGGTATTTCCGAGCAGTACTTC | CASSLVASGISEQYF
. | TRBJ2-1 | TRBV29-1 | . | TGCGGCGCCACCGGTCCCGTTTGGAATGAGCAGTTCTTC | CGATGPVWNEQFF
. | TRBJ1-1 | TRBV6-5 | . | TGTGCCAGCAGTTACTCTCAGGGAAATGAAGCTTTCTTT | CASSYSQGNEAFF
TRBD2 | TRBJ2-5 | TRBV20-1 | . | TGCAGTGCTAGAGATCTCAGGGCGGCGGGGGAGCAGTACTTC | CSARDLRAAGEQYF
. | TRBJ2-7 | TRBV14 | once | TGTGTTAGCAGTTCGGTAAAAAGGTCGGAAACAGGATTCAGCGGGCAGTACTTC | CVSSSVKRSETGFSGQYF
. | TRBJ2-6 | TRBV7-9 | . | TGTGCCAGCAGCTTAGAATTGAGCCCCTCTGGGGCCAACGTCCTGACTTTC | CASSLELSPSGANVLTF
. | TRBJ1-5 | TRBV6-5 | . | TGTGCCAGCAGCCCCCACAAATATAGCAATCAGCCCCAGCATTTT | CASSPHKYSNQPQHF
TRBD1 | TRBJ2-7 | TRBV7-2 | few | TGTGCCAGCAGCACGTGGACAGGGGAGTACGAGCAGTACTTC | CASSTWTGEYEQYF
. | TRBJ2-1 | TRBV29-1 | few | TGCAGCGTTGCTGCTCCTCACTACAATGAGCAGTTCTTC | CSVAAPHYNEQFF
TRBD1 | TRBJ2-6 | TRBV2 | . | TGTGCCGGCTCTGACAGGGGAATTGGTGCCAACGTCCTGACTTTC | CAGSDRGIGANVLTF
. | TRBJ1-2 | TRBV15 | . | TGTGCCACCAGCAGAGAGTCCCCCGGCCCCTATGGCTACACCTTC | CATSRESPGPYGYTF
. | TRBJ2-3 | TRBV7-9 | . | TGTGCCAGCCGCGAGGTCTCTAGCACAGATACGCAGTATTTT | CASREVSSTDTQYF
. | TRBJ1-2 | TRBV20-1 | few | TGCAGTGCAGCGCAGGACTACTATGGCTACACCTTC | CSAAQDYYGYTF
. | TRBJ2-3 | TRBV6-1 | few | TGTGCCATCGGCCCTGGGCAGGGTGTAGTTCCAGATACGCAGTATTTT | CAIGPGQGVVPDTQYF
TRBD2 | TRBJ2-1 | TRBV7-2 | . | TGTGCCAGCAGCCGCCGCGGCGCCTCCGGACTAGCATCCTACAATGAGCAGTTCTTC | CASSRRGASGLASYNEQFF
. | TRBJ2-7 | TRBV12-3/TRBV12-4 | . | TGTGCCAGCACCGCCACCGGGACCGCCGACGAGCAGTACTTC | CASTATGTADEQYF
. | TRBJ2-7 | TRBV6-2/TRBV6-3 | . | TGTGCCAGCAGTTGGGGGCGAGAAGCTATTTACTACGAGCAGTACTTC | CASSWGREAIYYEQYF
. | TRBJ1-4 | TRBV15 | . | TGTGCCACCAGCAGAGACCCTAATGAAAAACTGTTTTTT | CATSRDPNEKLFF
TRBD2 | TRBJ2-1 | TRBV12-3/TRBV12-4 | few | TGTGCCAGCAGTTTACTAGCGGTGGCCCTCAATGAGCAGTTCTTC | CASSLLAVALNEQFF
. | TRBJ2-7 | TRBV7-9 | . | TGTGCCAGCAGCTCGTGGGGCGACCTGGACGAGCAGTACTTC | CASSSWGDLDEQYF
. | TRBJ2-5 | TRBV10-3 | . | TGTGCCATCAGTGATTTCGTGGGAGGGGGCGCTGGAGAGACCCAGTACTTC | CAISDFVGGGAGETQYF
. | TRBJ1-2 | TRBV15 | few | TGTGCCACCAGCAGAGATCTGAAAGGGCATGGCTACACCTTC | CATSRDLKGHGYTF
TRBD1 | TRBJ1-5 | TRBV7-9 | few | TGTGCCAGCAGCCCTGACATGGGGACAGGGATCAATCAGCCCCAGCATTTT | CASSPDMGTGINQPQHF
. | TRBJ2-1 | TRBV4-3 | once | TGCGCCAGCAGCCAAGACCCGACAGTTTACAATGAGCAGTTCTTC | CASSQDPTVYNEQFF
TRBD2 | TRBJ2-1 | TRBV4-1 | few | TGCGCCAGCAGCCAAGTTAGCGGGCGATACAATGAGCAGTTCTTC | CASSQVSGRYNEQFF
TRBD1 | TRBJ2-1 | TRBV7-2 | . | TGTGCCAGCAGCTCGACAGGGGGCGGCTACGATGAGCAGTTCTTC | CASSSTGGGYDEQFF
. | TRBJ2-7 | TRBV3-1 | . | TGTGCCAGCAGCCTTAAGCAGGGCCTCTCCTACGAGCAGTACTTC | CASSLKQGLSYEQYF
. | TRBJ2-5 | TRBV4-1 | . | TGCGCCAGCAGGCCCTCCCCGATCAGTGGAGAGACCCAGTACTTC | CASRPSPISGETQYF
TRBD1 | TRBJ1-4 | TRBV12-3/TRBV12-4 | few | TGTGCCAGCAGCGACCCTTTAGGGACAGTGTTTCTTAAACTGTTTTTT | CASSDPLGTVFLKLFF
. | TRBJ2-3 | TRBV6-6 | . | TGTGCCAGCAGCTCCTCTACTAGCACTAGCACAGATACGCAGTATTTT | CASSSSTSTSTDTQYF
TRBD2 | TRBJ2-7 | TRBV27 | . | TGTGCCAGCAGTTTCTTGACTAGCGGCACCTACGAGCAGTACTTC | CASSFLTSGTYEQYF
. | TRBJ2-3 | TRBV20-1 | few | TGCAGTGCTAGAGTCCCCCACACAGATACGCAGTATTTT | CSARVPHTDTQYF
. | TRBJ2-7 | TRBV11-1 | . | TGTGCCGGCAGCTTACCCGGACAGTACGAGCAGTACTTC | CAGSLPGQYEQYF